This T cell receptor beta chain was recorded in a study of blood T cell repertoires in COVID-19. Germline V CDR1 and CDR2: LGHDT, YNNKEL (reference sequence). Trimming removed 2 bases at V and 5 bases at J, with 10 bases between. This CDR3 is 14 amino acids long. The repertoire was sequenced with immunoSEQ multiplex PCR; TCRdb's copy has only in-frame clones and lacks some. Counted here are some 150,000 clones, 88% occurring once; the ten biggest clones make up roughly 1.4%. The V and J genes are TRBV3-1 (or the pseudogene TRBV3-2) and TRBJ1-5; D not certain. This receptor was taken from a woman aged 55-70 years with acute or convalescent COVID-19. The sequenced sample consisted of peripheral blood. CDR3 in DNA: TGTGCCAGCAGCCAAAGTACAGCGGATCAGCCCCAGCATTTT. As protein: CASSQSTADQPQHF.